The rows below give T cell receptor beta chains drawn from one sample of a study of cytotoxic CD8 clonotypes in ibrutinib-treated CLL. Generated by immunoSEQ multiplex PCR, the TCRdb table keeps only in-frame clones and is missing some. The sample has 95,000 to 100,000 clones, around four fifths seen once; the top ten hold under 35%. This specimen consisted of PBMCs, obtained after 12 months of ibrutinib treatment. The receptor set was obtained from a human donor with chronic lymphocytic leukemia. The CDR3 runs from the conserved cysteine through the conserved F or W. The D gene is left open where the match is weak. Not all rows give a size; the values are once, few, many and, for expanded clones, a class.

d_call cdr3_length j_call clone_size v_call cdr3_nt cdr3_aa
. 16 TRBJ2-2 few TRBV9 TGTGCCAGCAGCGTAGCTTTGGGCGGAGGGGGCGGGGAGCTGTTTTTT CASSVALGGGGGELFF
. 19 TRBJ2-2 . TRBV7-6 TGTGCCAGCAGCTGGGGGATCACAGTAGGGGCAAAAGTCACCGGGGAGCTGTTTTTT CASSWGITVGAKVTGELFF
TRBD1 12 TRBJ1-6 once TRBV5-4 TGTGCCAGCAGCCCTACAGGGGCGGCCCTCCACTTT CASSPTGAALHF
. 14 TRBJ2-3 . TRBV5-1 TGCGCCAGCAGCTCCTTTCTAGCGACAGATACGCAGTATTTT CASSSFLATDTQYF
TRBD2 16 TRBJ2-3 . TRBV7-8 TGTGCCAGCAGCTCCCTAGCGGGGGGATACACAGATACGCAGTATTTT CASSSLAGGYTDTQYF
. 11 TRBJ1-1 . TRBV20-1 TGCAGTGCCACTAGGGCAACCCAAGCTTTCTTT CSATRATQAFF
TRBD1 15 TRBJ2-5 . TRBV5-1 TGCGCCAGCAGCTTGGGACAGGGAAAACAAGAGACCCAGTACTTC CASSLGQGKQETQYF
. 15 TRBJ1-3 . TRBV5-1 TGCGCCAGCAGCACCCCACAGGGAGGTGAAAACACCATATATTTT CASSTPQGGENTIYF
TRBD1 15 TRBJ1-5 . TRBV30 TGTGCCTGGAGTGAAGGTGACAGGGACAATCAGCCCCAGCATTTT CAWSEGDRDNQPQHF
TRBD1 17 TRBJ2-7 . TRBV23-1 TGCGCCAGCAGTCCCGGACAGGGCTTCCCCCATCTTTACGAGCAGTACTTC CASSPGQGFPHLYEQYF
TRBD1 13 TRBJ1-2 . TRBV14 TGTGCCAGCCGCTTGGCAGGGGGTAGTGGCTACACCTTC CASRLAGGSGYTF
. 14 TRBJ2-3 few TRBV30 TGTGCCTGGAAGGGCCTAACTAGCACAGATACGCAGTATTTT CAWKGLTSTDTQYF
. 14 TRBJ1-4 . TRBV6-5 TGTGCCAGTGCTAACAGGGTCCATGAGGGAAAACTGTTTTTT CASANRVHEGKLFF
. 14 TRBJ1-1 . TRBV10-1 TGCGCCAGCAGTGGGAAACAGGGCCGCACTGAAGCTTTCTTT CASSGKQGRTEAFF
. 15 TRBJ1-1 once TRBV18 TGTGCCAGCTCACCAGGAGGCCAGGGGAGCACTGAAGCTTTCTTT CASSPGGQGSTEAFF
TRBD1 18 TRBJ2-7 . TRBV4-1 TGCGCCAGCAGCCAAGTAGACTTTATCGGGACAGGGGAATACGAGCAGTACTTC CASSQVDFIGTGEYEQYF
. 16 TRBJ2-3 . TRBV7-2 TGTGCCAGCAGCCCCCTCCGGCGGCCCGGCACAGATACGCAGTATTTT CASSPLRRPGTDTQYF
. 13 TRBJ1-2 . TRBV6-6 TGTGCCAGCAGTGGAGGGGCAGTAACTGGCTACACCTTC CASSGGAVTGYTF
. 16 TRBJ1-2 . TRBV30 TGTGCCTCCAATCCGCCGGGACGGTCGTTTTACTATGGCTACACCTTC CASNPPGRSFYYGYTF
. 14 TRBJ1-2 . TRBV6-1 TGTGCCAGCAGTTCCGCCACGGGGGGCGACGGCTACACCTTC CASSSATGGDGYTF
. 13 TRBJ2-5 . TRBV7-9 TGTGCCAGCAGCGGATACCCCCAAGAAACCCAGTACTTC CASSGYPQETQYF
TRBD1 14 TRBJ1-2 . TRBV9 TGTGCCAGCAGCGGAGGGACAGGGGGCCTTGGCTACACCTTC CASSGGTGGLGYTF
. 14 TRBJ1-5 once TRBV5-8 TGTGCCAGCAGCTTGTTCAGATTCAATCAGCCCCAGCATTTT CASSLFRFNQPQHF
TRBD1 16 TRBJ2-7 few TRBV10-3 TGTGCCATCAGGGTAAATCCGGGACAGGGATCCTACGAGCAGTACTTC CAIRVNPGQGSYEQYF
. 15 TRBJ1-5 . TRBV18 TGTGCCAGCTCACTGGGGGCGGATTCCAGGCAGCCCCAGCATTTT CASSLGADSRQPQHF
. 13 TRBJ1-1 . TRBV10-2 TGCGCCAGCAGCGATCAGGGAAACACTGAAGCTTTCTTT CASSDQGNTEAFF
. 13 TRBJ1-1 . TRBV6-1 TGTGCCAGCAGTGAACAGGGAAAGGGGGAAGCTTTCTTT CASSEQGKGEAFF
TRBD2 12 TRBJ2-1 . TRBV6-6 TGTGCCAGCAGTCCCCTAGCGGAGGAGCAGTTCTTC CASSPLAEEQFF
. 15 TRBJ2-3 . TRBV19 TGTGCCAGTAGCCCCTGGAACACTGACACAGATACGCAGTATTTT CASSPWNTDTDTQYF
. 13 TRBJ2-1 once TRBV7-3 TGTGCCAGCAGCTTGGGGCGCTACAATGAGCAGTTCTTC CASSLGRYNEQFF
. 13 TRBJ1-2 . TRBV5-6 TGTGCCAGCAGCTTGCCGGAACTCTATGGCTACACCTTC CASSLPELYGYTF
. 15 TRBJ2-2 . TRBV5-1 TGCGCCAGCAGCTTGGTGGCAGGGAGCACCGGGGAGCTGTTTTTT CASSLVAGSTGELFF
TRBD1 15 TRBJ2-7 once TRBV9 TGTGCCAGCAGCGCCCGGGACAGGGACTCCTACGAGCAGTACTTC CASSARDRDSYEQYF
. 14 TRBJ2-6 . TRBV4-2 TGTGCCAGCAGCTTACAAAGTCGGGCCAACGTCCTGACTTTC CASSLQSRANVLTF
. 14 TRBJ1-1 . TRBV27 TGTGCCAGCAGTTTATCTCCAGTGAACACTGAAGCTTTCTTT CASSLSPVNTEAFF
. 14 TRBJ1-5 . TRBV25-1 TGTGCCAGCAGTCAAGGGTATAGCAATCAGCCCCAGCATTTT CASSQGYSNQPQHF
. 14 TRBJ1-1 . TRBV12-5 TGTGCTAGTGGTTGGGGGGAGGCGAGCACTGAAGCTTTCTTT CASGWGEASTEAFF
. 13 TRBJ1-4 . TRBV27 TGTGCCAGCAGTTTGGGGGGGAATGAAAAACTGTTTTTT CASSLGGNEKLFF
. 15 TRBJ2-5 . TRBV7-2 TGTGCCAGCAGCTTCCCGCTCTTGGGCCCGGAGACCCAGTACTTC CASSFPLLGPETQYF
. 13 TRBJ2-5 . TRBV15 TGTGCCACCAGCAGAGGGGATCAAGAGACCCAGTACTTC CATSRGDQETQYF
. 16 TRBJ2-2 . TRBV4-2 TGTGCCAGCAGACAAAGTGCTGTCATAAACACCGGGGAGCTGTTTTTT CASRQSAVINTGELFF
. 15 TRBJ1-4 . TRBV4-1 TGCGCCAGCAGCCAAAGGCGGACAGCAAATGAAAAACTGTTTTTT CASSQRRTANEKLFF
. 15 TRBJ2-7 . TRBV10-3 TGTGCCGTAAGGAGATACGACAGGAGGTTCTACGAGCAGTACTTC CAVRRYDRRFYEQYF
. 13 TRBJ2-5 once TRBV7-3 TGTGCCAGCAGCCCGGGCCGTGGGGAGACCCAGTACTTC CASSPGRGETQYF
. 18 TRBJ1-1 few TRBV6-7 TGTGCCAGCAGTTACTCGATCCCGGGAAGGAAATGGGTCCCTGAAGCTTTCTTT CASSYSIPGRKWVPEAFF
. 14 TRBJ1-3 . TRBV11-2 TGTGCCAGCAGCCTGACAGGTTCTGGAAACACCATATATTTT CASSLTGSGNTIYF
TRBD1 13 TRBJ2-7 . TRBV25-1 TGTGCCAGCAGTATTGGACAGGTTCGAGAGCAGTACTTC CASSIGQVREQYF
. 14 TRBJ2-5 . TRBV4-2 TGTGCCAGCAGCTTTCGGCAGGGCGGAGAGACCCAGTACTTC CASSFRQGGETQYF
. 13 TRBJ1-1 . TRBV29-1 TGCAGCGTTGGGGTGGGGCGAGACACTGAAGCTTTCTTT CSVGVGRDTEAFF
. 18 TRBJ2-5 . TRBV10-3 TGTGCCATCAGTGGTCCCGCGTTACAAACAGGGCTTCAAGAGACCCAGTACTTC CAISGPALQTGLQETQYF
TRBD2 17 TRBJ2-3 few TRBV7-6 TGTGCCAGCAGCTTAGGGACTAGCGGGGATGGTATAGATACGCAGTATTTT CASSLGTSGDGIDTQYF
. 19 TRBJ2-4 . TRBV4-2 TGTGCCAGCAGCCAAGATCCCCCCTATGGCGGGGGCCCCAAAAACATTCAGTACTTC CASSQDPPYGGGPKNIQYF
. 15 TRBJ1-1 . TRBV25-1 TGTGCCACCCTAAATCTTCCCCAGGGGAACACTGAAGCTTTCTTT CATLNLPQGNTEAFF
TRBD1 15 TRBJ1-1 . TRBV19 TGTGCCAGTAGTGGACGACAGGGGACGGGCACTGAAGCTTTCTTT CASSGRQGTGTEAFF
. 14 TRBJ2-7 . TRBV6-1 TGTGCCAGCATAAGGAGCGGACTCCTACGCGAGCAGTACTTC CASIRSGLLREQYF
. 15 TRBJ2-2 . TRBV5-1 TGCGCCAGCAGCTTGGTCCAGACGAACACCGGGGAGCTGTTTTTT CASSLVQTNTGELFF
. 13 TRBJ1-6 few TRBV10-2 TGCGCCAGCACTCCCCTCAGAAATTCACCCCTCCACTTT CASTPLRNSPLHF
. 12 TRBJ2-1 . TRBV2 TGTGCCAGCAGTGAAGAGGGCAATGAGCAGTTCTTC CASSEEGNEQFF
TRBD1 12 TRBJ2-3 once TRBV12-5 TGTGCTAGTGGGTCACCGGGGACAGGGGTGTATTTT CASGSPGTGVYF